A single sample is the source of the 20 T cell receptor beta chains below, sequenced in a study of blood T cell repertoires in COVID-19. TCRdb's table, derived via immunoSEQ multiplex PCR, lists solely in-frame clones and lacks some. The profile shows a few hundred thousand clones, roughly 84% of them singletons. Sequencing was carried out using peripheral blood. All receptors come from a man in his fifties with COVID-19, enrolled during active disease.

Only a few counts were recorded for this clone. The chain links TRBV4-3 to TRBJ1-4; D is possibly TRBD1 (5 bases). The CDR3 sequence is 14 residues long. Germline loops: CDR1 LGHNA, CDR2 YSLEER. The V end lost 4 bases, the J end lost 0 bases, and 6 bases lay between the germline ends. This CDR3 reads CASSLRATNEKLFF. CDR3 in DNA: TGCGCCAGCAGCCTCAGGGCAACTAATGAAAAACTGTTTTTT.

V is TRBV7-2 and J is TRBJ2-1; maybe TRBD2 (5 bases). This CDR3 region has 15 residues. Trimming pared 0 bases from V and 8 bases from J, leaving 14 bases between. Germline CDR1 reads SGHTA; CDR2 reads FQGNSA. The CDR3 spells CASSLAMSAVDEQFF. CDR3 coding DNA: TGTGCCAGCAGCTTAGCGATGTCAGCGGTCGATGAGCAGTTCTTC.

This clone showed up just a few times. DNA of the CDR3: TGTGCCAGCACCAGACTAGTTCATGGTATCGATGAGCAGTTCTTC. This translates into CASTRLVHGIDEQFF. The V call is TRBV2, the J call TRBJ2-1, with a tentative D call TRBD2 (6 bases). The V gene lost 7 bases and the J gene lost 8 bases, with 21 bases spanning the gap. This CDR3 is built from 15 residues. Germline V gives CDR1 SNHLY, CDR2 FYNNEI.

Remarks on this clone: Within the sample, other DNA sequences also encode this same CDR3. V usage is TRBV6-5 and J usage is TRBJ1-6; 7 bases map to TRBD1. This CDR3 is built from 16 residues. The V segment lost 0 bases and the J segment 10 bases; nucleotides outside the gene matches: 9. CDR1 is MNHEY, CDR2 SVGAGI, per germline. The CDR3 DNA reads as TGTGCCAGCAGTTACTCCCGCAGACAGGGTGGATCACCCCTCCACTTT. This gives the protein CASSYSRRQGGSPLHF.

This clone was counted a single time. J is TRBJ1-5 and V is TRBV4-3; 7 bases agree with TRBD1. V lost 0 bases, J lost 5 bases, and 4 bases stayed unmatched. Per germline, CDR1 LGHNA and CDR2 YSLEER. The CDR3 runs to 15 residues. The CDR3 sequence is CASSQDGTADQPQHF. The CDR3 nucleotides read TGCGCCAGCAGCCAAGATGGGACAGCCGATCAGCCCCAGCATTTT.

The gene calls are TRBV6-2 or TRBV6-3 and TRBJ1-4, with 9 bases aligning to TRBD1. This CDR3 is built from 15 residues. V lost 5 bases to trimming and J lost 8 bases; unmatched junction nucleotides: 9. CDR1 is MNHEY and CDR2 is SVGEGT in the germline V gene. CDR3 bases: TGTGCCAGCAGTCCCTCTGGGACAGGGAAAGAAAAACTGTTTTTT. It codes for CASSPSGTGKEKLFF.

Only one count was recorded for this clone. The J gene is TRBJ2-2, the V gene TRBV5-4; 12 nucleotides agree with TRBD2. CDR3 length: 18 residues. V gave up 4 bases and J gave up 2 bases; unmatched junction bases: 9. Germline-derived CDR1 and CDR2 are SGHNT and YYREEE (reference sequence). The CDR3 sequence is CASSPGLAGSPNTGELFF. CDR3 bases: TGTGCCAGCAGCCCTGGACTAGCGGGGTCCCCCAACACCGGGGAGCTGTTTTTT. Full variable domain (outside the CDR3, taken from reference TRBV5-4 and TRBJ2-2): ETGVTQSPTHLIKTRGQQVTLRCSSQSGHNTVSWYQQALGQGPQFIFQYYREEENGRGNFPPRFSGLQFPNYSSELNVNALELDDSALYLCASSPGLAGSPNTGELFFGEGSRLTVL.

The chain employs TRBV18 and TRBJ1-2; the match to TRBD1 covers 8 bases. The CDR3 has 15 residues. V was pared by 3 bases and J by 3 bases, with 6 bases of the junction left unmatched. Germline V gene data show CDR1 as KGHSH and CDR2 as LQKENI. In nucleotides, the CDR3 is TGTGCCAGCTCACCTCAGGGGGCGAAGGACTATGGCTACACCTTC. This sequence encodes CASSPQGAKDYGYTF.

V usage is TRBV12-3 or TRBV12-4 and J usage is TRBJ1-4, with D perhaps matching TRBD1 (6 bases). CDR3 length: 12 residues. V dropped 9 bases and J dropped 11 bases, with 16 bases sitting between them. The CDR3 reads CASRRGGWKLFF. Written as DNA, the CDR3 is TGTGCCAGTCGCAGGGGCGGATGGAAACTGTTTTTT.

This clone was found once. The chain is built from TRBV29-1 and TRBJ2-1, with D possibly matching TRBD1 (6 bases). Germline V gives CDR1 SQVTM, CDR2 ANQGSEA. V was clipped by 4 bases and J by 6 bases, with 16 bases between them. The CDR3 is made up of 14 amino acids. The CDR3 is CSVGVTGGINEQFF. The CDR3, as DNA: TGCAGCGTTGGGGTGACAGGAGGAATCAATGAGCAGTTCTTC.

This clone came up once. CDR3 protein: CASSLGQRSYEQYF. In DNA form, the CDR3 reads TGCGCCAGCAGCTTGGGACAGAGGTCCTACGAGCAGTACTTC. The chain links TRBV5-1 to TRBJ2-7, with D possibly being TRBD1 (5 bases). Germline V gene sequence: CDR1 SGHRS, CDR2 YFSETQ. Trimming took 0 bases from V and 1 from J, leaving 8 bases between them. This CDR3 comprises 14 residues.

The chain has TRBV2 and TRBJ1-1; D unresolved. Germline-derived CDR1 and CDR2 are SNHLY and FYNNEI. This CDR3 comprises 13 residues. V dropped 3 bases and J dropped 3 bases, with 8 bases sitting between them. CDR3 sequence reads: CASSEEMDTEAFF. CDR3 DNA sequence: TGTGCCAGCAGTGAGGAGATGGACACTGAAGCTTTCTTT.

J is TRBJ2-4 and V is TRBV6-5; 7 nucleotides agree with TRBD1. Germline-derived CDR1 and CDR2 are MNHEY and SVGAGI. There are 14 residues in the CDR3. Trimming took 0 bases from V and 8 from J; bases not matched to a gene: 4. CDR3 in amino acids: CASSYSRDSHIQYF. The DNA for the CDR3 is TGTGCCAGCAGTTACTCGAGGGACAGCCACATTCAGTACTTC.

This rearrangement joins TRBV4-3 to TRBJ2-1, with 11 positions matching TRBD2. V dropped 0 bases and J dropped 10; count of bases not matched to a gene: 11. The CDR3 runs 17 residues. Germline V gene lookup returns CDR1 LGHNA and CDR2 YSLEER. CDR3 in DNA: TGCGCCAGCAGCCAAGATGAAGGGACTAGCGGCCCATCAGAGCAGTTCTTC. This codes for CASSQDEGTSGPSEQFF.

The V gene is TRBV15, the J gene TRBJ2-3, with 8 positions matching TRBD2. With 4 bases clipped from V and 5 bases from J, the junction kept 5 bases outside the gene matches. Germline V gene sequence: CDR1 LNHNV, CDR2 YYDKDF (reference sequence). This CDR3 has 14 amino acids. The CDR3 is CATSNGRALDTQYF. As DNA, the CDR3 is TGTGCCACCAGCAACGGGAGGGCCTTAGATACGCAGTATTTT.

V gene TRBV27 combines with J gene TRBJ2-5, with 9 bases matching TRBD1. J gave up 3 bases and V 7 bases, and 6 bases lay outside the gene matches. Per the germline V gene, CDR1 is MNHEY and CDR2 is SMNVEV (reference sequence). This CDR3 contains 14 residues. CDR3 nucleotide sequence: TGTGCCAGCAAGGACAGGGGCTTCAAAGAGACCCAGTACTTC. It is translated as CASKDRGFKETQYF.

DNA of the CDR3: TGTGCCAGCAGCGGACAGACCAATCAGCCCCAGCATTTT. Its protein is CASSGQTNQPQHF. This rearrangement joins TRBV12-3 or TRBV12-4 to TRBJ1-5; possible D gene TRBD1, 6 bases. V was pared by 6 bases and J by 3 bases, with 9 bases between. The length of the CDR3 is 13 residues.

CDR3 nucleotides: TGCGCCAGCAGCTTGGGGGCTAGCGGGAGTTCCCCCGGGGAGCTGTTTTTT. As protein: CASSLGASGSSPGELFF. The chain uses TRBV5-1 and TRBJ2-2; 10 nucleotides match TRBD2. Unmatched junction bases numbered 8, after V lost 0 bases and J lost 6 bases. The CDR3 sequence is 17 residues long. Germline-derived CDR1 and CDR2 are SGHRS and YFSETQ.

This rearrangement joins TRBV19 to TRBJ1-6; possible D gene TRBD1, 5 bases. The CDR3 runs to 14 residues. CDR1 and CDR2 (germline): LNHDA, SQIVND (reference sequence). Deletions cut 6 bases from V and 7 bases from J, with 13 bases between. Here the CDR3 DNA reads TGTGCCAGTAGGTTCGATCAGGGAAATTCACCCCTCCACTTT. Encoded protein: CASRFDQGNSPLHF.

This chain joins TRBV5-4 and TRBJ2-7, with 10 nucleotides matching TRBD2. The length of the CDR3 is 15 residues. J gave up 1 base and V 4 bases, and 5 bases lay outside the gene matches. Germline values: CDR1 SGHNT, CDR2 YYREEE (reference sequence). This CDR3 reads CASSPSSGGSYEQYF. The CDR3 DNA reads TGTGCCAGCAGCCCTTCTAGCGGGGGATCCTACGAGCAGTACTTC.